This is a list of T cell receptor beta chains from one sample in a study of T cells in Graves' hyperthyroidism and ophthalmopathy. MiXCR, run by TCRdb on the multiplex PCR reads, gives a single entry per CDR3 protein. The data hold about 210,000 distinct CDR3 sequences, with roughly 17% observed a single time. Sequenced material: blood. The receptors were gathered from a man aged 50 to 60 with Graves' hyperthyroidism. CDR3s include the opening cysteine and the closing phenylalanine or tryptophan. Each record gives: V gene, CDR3 protein.

v_gene: TRBV7-9
CDR3aa: CASSLRRDGELFF

v_gene: TRBV29-1
CDR3aa: CSVEDREAANYGYTF

v_gene: TRBV12-3/TRBV12-4
CDR3aa: CASSPDRLNAGELFF

v_gene: TRBV3-1
CDR3aa: CASRPANTGELFF

v_gene: TRBV7-2
CDR3aa: CASSLDRLAGGREQFF

v_gene: TRBV4-3
CDR3aa: CASSRRGSNYGYTF

v_gene: TRBV7-2
CDR3aa: CASSATGYEQYF

v_gene: TRBV19
CDR3aa: CASSIKGHGFYGYTF

v_gene: TRBV25-1
CDR3aa: CASPWEGQVPSPLHF

v_gene: TRBV28
CDR3aa: CATLLRDRLNNEQFF

v_gene: TRBV27
CDR3aa: CASSLVVGQIYEQYF

v_gene: TRBV5-1
CDR3aa: CASSPSPGLAKTQYF

v_gene: TRBV6-5
CDR3aa: CASSYSGARHYGYTF

v_gene: TRBV25-1
CDR3aa: CASSDRQVRLKDTQYF

v_gene: TRBV5-1
CDR3aa: CASSRLSGRTDTQYF

v_gene: TRBV6-2/TRBV6-3
CDR3aa: CASSYSTSGSYNEQFF

v_gene: TRBV20-1
CDR3aa: CSARDRGLSSYNEQFF